Listed below are T cell receptor beta chains from one sample, sequenced in a study of T cell repertoires in aging, cancer and after chemotherapy. Each CDR3 protein gets one entry after TCRdb re-called the multiplex PCR reads with MiXCR. The sample consists of about 540 distinct CDR3 sequences, 16% of them appearing once. Sequencing used blood. These receptors all stem from a human donor with a blood cancer. Both conserved end residues are part of each CDR3. The order of the fields is V gene, clone size, J gene, D gene, CDR3 DNA, CDR3 protein. D genes are given only for firm matches. Some rows have no size entry. The others give once, few or many, or a class for an expanded clone.

V: TRBV6-5; size: .; J: TRBJ1-5; D: TRBD1; DNA: TGTGCCAGCAGTCACGGACAGGATAATCAGCCCCAGCATTTT; CDR3: CASSHGQDNQPQHF
V: TRBV18; size: large; J: TRBJ1-1; D: .; DNA: TGTGCCAGCTCACCATCCCCTATTGGGGGAATGAACACTGAAGCTTTCTTT; CDR3: CASSPSPIGGMNTEAFF
V: TRBV7-9; size: few; J: TRBJ1-3; D: .; DNA: TGTGCCAGCAGCTTAGACGGCTCTGGAAACACCATATATTTT; CDR3: CASSLDGSGNTIYF
V: TRBV6-5; size: large; J: TRBJ1-6; D: TRBD1; DNA: TGTGCCAGCAGTTGGGACAGGGTAAACTCACCCCTCCACTTT; CDR3: CASSWDRVNSPLHF
V: TRBV20-1; size: medium-sized; J: TRBJ2-7; D: TRBD1; DNA: TGCAGTGCTAGAGATCACAGGGGGCTCCTCTCCTACGAGCAGTACTTC; CDR3: CSARDHRGLLSYEQYF
V: TRBV12-3/TRBV12-4; size: large; J: TRBJ1-5; D: .; DNA: TGTGCCAGCACCGAACCCTCGAGGGGTTTGGGCAATCAGCCCCAGCATTTT; CDR3: CASTEPSRGLGNQPQHF
V: TRBV5-1; size: .; J: TRBJ2-2; D: .; DNA: TGCGCCAGCAGCTTGAGGACTCTAGACACCGGGGAGCTGTTTTTT; CDR3: CASSLRTLDTGELFF
V: TRBV19; size: .; J: TRBJ1-2; D: .; DNA: TGTGCCAGTAGTATCCCAGGGCTGCCCTATGGCTACACCTTC; CDR3: CASSIPGLPYGYTF
V: TRBV12-3/TRBV12-4; size: large; J: TRBJ1-5; D: TRBD1; DNA: TGTGCCAGCAGTTTTCAGGGACAGGGCGCCGAGCATTTT; CDR3: CASSFQGQGAEHF
V: TRBV9; size: .; J: TRBJ2-7; D: TRBD1; DNA: TGTGCCAGCAGCGCCGACAGGGGATCCTACGAGCAGTACTTC; CDR3: CASSADRGSYEQYF
V: TRBV29-1; size: large; J: TRBJ2-5; D: .; DNA: TGCAGCGTTGAGGGAGCAGTTCAAGAGACCCAGTACTTC; CDR3: CSVEGAVQETQYF
V: TRBV12-5; size: .; J: TRBJ1-2; D: .; DNA: TGTGCTAGTGGTTTGGAGGGGGACGTCTCCTCCTATGGCTACACCTTC; CDR3: CASGLEGDVSSYGYTF
V: TRBV7-9; size: .; J: TRBJ1-4; D: .; DNA: TGTGCCAGCAGCTTAGGACACGTAAATGAAAAACTGTTTTTT; CDR3: CASSLGHVNEKLFF
V: TRBV30; size: large; J: TRBJ1-2; D: .; DNA: TGTGCCTGGGGGCCGCGAGGTGGCTACACCTTC; CDR3: CAWGPRGGYTF
V: TRBV7-9; size: medium-sized; J: TRBJ2-2; D: .; DNA: TGTGCCAGCAGCTTAGCGGGCACCGGGGAGCTGTTTTTT; CDR3: CASSLAGTGELFF
V: TRBV15; size: large; J: TRBJ2-7; D: .; DNA: TGTGCCACCAGCAGAGATCGGGGAAGCTCCTACGAGCAGTACTTC; CDR3: CATSRDRGSSYEQYF
V: TRBV11-1; size: large; J: TRBJ2-2; D: .; DNA: TGTGCCAGCAGACCCCAGGCTTCCGGGGAGCTGTTTTTT; CDR3: CASRPQASGELFF
V: TRBV2; size: .; J: TRBJ2-5; D: .; DNA: TGTGCCAGCAGCACTAGAAGCCAAGAGACCCAGTACTTC; CDR3: CASSTRSQETQYF
V: TRBV6-2/TRBV6-3; size: large; J: TRBJ2-7; D: .; DNA: TGTGCCAGCAGCGCATCCTACGAGCAGTACTTC; CDR3: CASSASYEQYF
V: TRBV19; size: large; J: TRBJ2-2; D: .; DNA: TGTGCCAGTAGTATAGGGGCCGGGGCCACCGGGGAGCTGTTTTTT; CDR3: CASSIGAGATGELFF